These T cell receptor beta chains were read from a single sample in a study of blood T cell repertoires in COVID-19. This table comes from immunoSEQ multiplex PCR, and its TCRdb copy is limited to in-frame clones, with some not included. The repertoire holds roughly 300,000 clones, with 75% to 95% as singletons. Sequenced material: peripheral blood. The receptors come from a woman aged 25-40 years with COVID-19, enrolled during active disease. CDR3s include the opening cysteine and the closing phenylalanine or tryptophan. The order of the fields is D gene, clone size, J gene, V gene, CDR3 protein, CDR3 DNA. The D gene is left open where the match is weak. Expanded clones are given a class, and other clones once, few, many or no size at all.

>-|-|TRBJ2-5|TRBV6-5
CASSRGLDQETQYF
TGTGCCAGCAGTCGGGGACTCGACCAAGAGACCCAGTACTTC
>-|-|TRBJ2-5|TRBV19
CASSGRLETQYF
TGTGCCAGTAGTGGGAGACTGGAGACCCAGTACTTC
>TRBD2|-|TRBJ2-3|TRBV9
CASSSAGTSISDTQYF
TGTGCCAGCAGCTCGGCCGGGACTAGCATTTCAGATACGCAGTATTTT
>TRBD2|-|TRBJ2-1|TRBV19
CASTLSGRDNEQFF
TGTGCCAGTACTCTCAGCGGGAGGGACAATGAGCAGTTCTTC
>TRBD2|-|TRBJ2-1|TRBV7-7
CASGPGSGSYNEQFF
TGTGCTAGCGGTCCGGGTAGCGGGAGCTACAATGAGCAGTTCTTC
>-|few|TRBJ1-5|TRBV19
CASSIARRGDQPQHF
TGTGCCAGTAGTATAGCCCGACGGGGGGATCAGCCCCAGCATTTT
>TRBD1|few|TRBJ1-5|TRBV29-1
CSVRTGEQPQHF
TGCAGCGTTAGGACAGGGGAACAGCCCCAGCATTTT
>-|once|TRBJ2-1|TRBV2
CASSIGTGAPVEQFF
TGTGCCAGCAGTATTGGGACTGGGGCCCCAGTTGAGCAGTTCTTC
>TRBD2|-|TRBJ2-1|TRBV28
CASSGTSGRYNEQFF
TGTGCCAGCAGTGGCACTAGCGGGAGGTACAATGAGCAGTTCTTC
>TRBD1|-|TRBJ2-1|TRBV4-3
CASSQLGQGKSYNEQFF
TGCGCCAGCAGCCAGCTAGGACAGGGGAAAAGCTACAATGAGCAGTTCTTC
>-|-|TRBJ1-4|TRBV30
CAWSPGRGLEVLFF
TGTGCCTGGAGTCCGGGGCGGGGGTTGGAGGTACTGTTTTTT
>-|-|TRBJ1-4|TRBV19
CASAPGFGDEKLFF
TGTGCCAGTGCCCCAGGGTTTGGAGATGAAAAACTGTTTTTT
>TRBD2|-|TRBJ2-2|TRBV27
CASSPSGLAGELFF
TGTGCCAGCAGTCCGTCAGGACTAGCCGGGGAGCTGTTTTTT
>TRBD1|-|TRBJ1-2|TRBV9
CASSPQGVPNYGYTF
TGTGCCAGCAGCCCTCAGGGGGTTCCCAACTATGGCTACACCTTC
>-|-|TRBJ1-1|TRBV10-3
CAINGRDSLSAEAFF
TGTGCCATCAACGGACGGGACTCCCTTTCGGCTGAAGCTTTCTTT
>TRBD1|-|TRBJ1-4|TRBV9
CASSRDSNEKLFF
TGTGCCAGCAGCCGGGACAGTAATGAAAAACTGTTTTTT
>TRBD2|-|TRBJ2-3|TRBV5-1
CASSLKRDYTDTQYF
TGCGCCAGCAGCTTGAAGCGGGACTACACAGATACGCAGTATTTT
>TRBD1|-|TRBJ1-3|TRBV12-3/TRBV12-4
CASSQQGNTIYF
TGTGCCAGCAGCCAACAGGGGAACACCATATATTTT
>-|once|TRBJ2-5|TRBV11-3
CASSLFGRVEETQYF
TGTGCCAGCAGCTTATTCGGCAGGGTGGAAGAGACCCAGTACTTC
>-|-|TRBJ1-6|TRBV6-5
CASSYRNTAYNSPLHF
TGTGCCAGCAGTTACCGAAACACAGCCTATAATTCACCCCTCCACTTT
>-|-|TRBJ1-1|TRBV12-3/TRBV12-4
CASRRGIPEAFF
TGTGCCAGCAGAAGGGGGATCCCTGAAGCTTTCTTT
>-|-|TRBJ1-2|TRBV4-3
CASSQDRGGSSYGYTF
TGCGCCAGCAGCCAAGATAGGGGGGGCTCCAGCTATGGCTACACCTTC
>-|once|TRBJ1-5|TRBV28
CATRKGGQPQHF
TGTGCCACCAGAAAGGGGGGGCAGCCCCAGCATTTT
>-|-|TRBJ2-4|TRBV7-9
CASSLGEGNIQYF
TGTGCCAGCAGCTTAGGTGAGGGTAACATTCAGTACTTC